Described below is a single T cell receptor (beta chain) sequence and its context. These data come from a study of beta chain features in type 1 diabetes. Study context: The study examined around 100 million sorted cells across all samples.

Naive, central memory, regulatory and stem cell-like memory cells within the CD4+ compartment were sorted using CD45RO/CCR7/CD25/CD127/CD95/CD27. The entirety of the isolated RNA underwent reverse transcription, so expressed TCRB transcripts were sequenced. Mean read depth for naive, central memory and regulatory T cell samples was some 3.8 million reads. Measured with immunoSEQ multiplex PCR; TCRdb has only the in-frame clones, and not every one. Counted here are 860,000 or so clones, about a sixth occurring once; the ten biggest clones make up 0.023%. Germline CDR1 and CDR2: SGHTA and FQGNSA. The junction had 6 bases not matched to a gene; V was cut back by 5 bases and J by 6 bases. This CDR3 contains 16 residues.

The rearrangement links TRBV7-2 to TRBJ2-2, with 13 nucleotides matching TRBD2. The receptor was derived from a woman aged 18-29 years in good health. Sequenced material: naive CD4+ T cells from blood. CDR3 loop: CASSLRLAGGAGELFF. The CDR3 DNA reads TGTGCCAGCAGCCTCCGACTAGCGGGAGGAGCCGGGGAGCTGTTTTTT.